These T cell receptor beta chains were read from a single sample in a study of cytomegalovirus exposure and HLA in healthy donors. Measured with immunoSEQ multiplex PCR; TCRdb has only the in-frame clones, and not every one. The sample holds around 180,000 clones, roughly 78% seen once. The specimen was PBMCs. These receptors were obtained from a woman between 50 and 59 years old in good health and CMV-seropositive. CDR3s include the opening cysteine and the closing phenylalanine or tryptophan. Each record gives: J gene, D gene, V gene, clone size, CDR3 protein, CDR3 DNA. A D gene is named only where the DNA matches it firmly. Expanded clones are given a class, and other clones once, few, many or no size at all.

TRBJ2-7	NA	TRBV29-1	once	CSVDGSGGYEQYF	TGCAGCGTTGATGGGTCAGGAGGCTACGAGCAGTACTTC
TRBJ1-2	NA	TRBV29-1	few	CSVEYGGADTF	TGCAGCGTTGAATACGGGGGGGCAGACACCTTC
TRBJ1-3	NA	TRBV5-1	NA	CASSWNGPTRNTIYF	TGCGCCAGCAGCTGGAACGGACCGACTAGAAACACCATATATTTT
TRBJ1-1	NA	TRBV5-5	NA	CASSFTSNTEAFF	TGTGCCAGCAGCTTTACATCGAACACTGAAGCTTTCTTT
TRBJ1-1	NA	TRBV6-5	NA	CASSYSAILAEAFF	TGTGCCAGCAGTTACTCCGCGATCCTCGCTGAAGCTTTCTTT
TRBJ2-1	NA	TRBV9	NA	CASSVEEWNEQFF	TGTGCCAGCAGCGTAGAAGAGTGGAATGAGCAGTTCTTC
TRBJ1-2	NA	TRBV7-6	NA	CASSLGEGPSLPYGYTF	TGTGCCAGCAGCTTAGGAGAGGGTCCCTCCTTACCCTATGGCTACACCTTC
TRBJ1-2	NA	TRBV7-2	NA	CASSPRGGYGYTF	TGTGCCAGCAGCCCTAGAGGGGGCTATGGCTACACCTTC
TRBJ2-2	NA	TRBV12-5	NA	CASGSTGTRLTGELFF	TGTGCTAGTGGCTCTACCGGGACAAGGCTCACCGGGGAGCTGTTTTTT
TRBJ2-5	TRBD2	TRBV9	NA	CASSVGTSGIWGQETQYF	TGTGCCAGCAGCGTCGGGACTAGCGGGATCTGGGGTCAAGAGACCCAGTACTTC
TRBJ1-1	TRBD1	TRBV2	NA	CASRDRGAFF	TGTGCCAGCAGGGACAGGGGGGCTTTCTTT
TRBJ2-2	TRBD2	TRBV9	NA	CASSGGGGASGTGELFF	TGTGCCAGCAGCGGGGGCGGGGGGGCGAGTGGCACCGGGGAGCTGTTTTTT
TRBJ2-7	NA	TRBV5-6	NA	CASSKRGGKSYGQYF	TGTGCCAGCAGCAAACGTGGGGGGAAGTCCTACGGGCAGTACTTC
TRBJ2-7	TRBD2	TRBV2	NA	CASSGLAGGYEQYF	TGTGCCAGCAGCGGACTAGCGGGGGGATACGAGCAGTACTTC
TRBJ1-1	TRBD1	TRBV6-1	NA	CASSFSQGANTEAFF	TGTGCCAGCAGCTTCTCACAGGGGGCGAACACTGAAGCTTTCTTT
TRBJ1-6	TRBD1	TRBV27	NA	CASSDRVYSPLHF	TGTGCCAGCAGCGACAGGGTTTATTCACCCCTCCACTTT
TRBJ1-3	NA	TRBV4-2	NA	CASSQVLASPSGNTIYF	TGTGCCAGCAGCCAAGTTCTAGCCAGTCCTTCGGGAAACACCATATATTTT
TRBJ2-4	NA	TRBV4-1	few	CASSQPRGHIQYF	TGCGCCAGCAGCCAGCCGCGGGGACACATTCAGTACTTC
TRBJ2-1	NA	TRBV5-1	NA	CASSLADTIYNEQFF	TGCGCCAGCAGCTTGGCAGACACAATTTACAATGAGCAGTTCTTC
TRBJ2-7	NA	TRBV11-2	NA	CASSLVGTNSYEQYF	TGTGCCAGCAGCTTAGTAGGGACAAACTCCTACGAGCAGTACTTC
TRBJ2-2	NA	TRBV7-3	NA	CASKAANTGELFF	TGTGCCAGCAAGGCGGCCAACACCGGGGAGCTGTTTTTT
TRBJ2-7	NA	TRBV7-9	NA	CASSFTYEQYF	TGTGCCAGCAGCTTTACCTACGAGCAGTACTTC
TRBJ1-2	TRBD1	TRBV29-1	NA	CSVDHRGLNYGYTF	TGCAGCGTTGATCACAGGGGGCTGAACTATGGCTACACCTTC
TRBJ1-6	NA	TRBV4-1	once	CASSQGEHASPLHF	TGCGCCAGCAGCCAAGGTGAGCATGCTTCACCCCTCCACTTT
TRBJ2-5	NA	TRBV28	NA	CASSPGNRETQYF	TGTGCCAGCAGCCCGGGGAATCGAGAGACCCAGTACTTC
TRBJ1-6	NA	TRBV30	NA	CAWSPLSGRANSPLHF	TGTGCCTGGAGTCCCCTTAGTGGCAGGGCGAATTCACCCCTCCACTTT
TRBJ2-1	TRBD1	TRBV7-9	NA	CASSSGTGGNEQFF	TGTGCCAGCAGCTCCGGGACAGGGGGGAATGAGCAGTTCTTC
TRBJ2-7	NA	TRBV19	NA	CASSMLGRVSYEQYF	TGTGCCAGTAGTATGCTGGGCAGGGTCTCCTACGAGCAGTACTTC
TRBJ1-6	TRBD1	TRBV7-8	NA	CATRDRNNSPLHF	TGTGCCACCAGGGACAGAAATAATTCACCCCTCCACTTT
TRBJ2-2	TRBD1	TRBV12-5	NA	CASGLLPRQGAGELFF	TGTGCTAGTGGTTTGTTACCCCGACAGGGGGCCGGGGAGCTGTTTTTT
TRBJ1-2	NA	TRBV5-1	once	CASSLGDSLNYGYTF	TGCGCCAGCAGCTTGGGCGACAGTCTTAACTATGGCTACACCTTC
TRBJ1-5	TRBD1	TRBV5-1	NA	CASSPGQEKQPQHF	TGCGCCAGCAGCCCCGGACAGGAGAAACAGCCCCAGCATTTT
TRBJ1-1	NA	TRBV4-3	NA	CASSQEYLNTEAFF	TGCGCCAGCAGCCAAGAGTATCTGAACACTGAAGCTTTCTTT
TRBJ1-2	TRBD1	TRBV29-1	NA	CSFSFLPGQGNLGYTF	TGCAGCTTTTCGTTTTTACCGGGACAGGGAAACCTAGGCTACACCTTC
TRBJ2-3	TRBD2	TRBV13	NA	CASSLRGGGTDTQYF	TGTGCCAGCAGCCTTCGGGGGGGCGGCACAGATACGCAGTATTTT
TRBJ2-1	TRBD1	TRBV11-2	NA	CASSLDGQGGVNEQFF	TGTGCCAGCAGCTTAGATGGACAGGGGGGGGTGAATGAGCAGTTCTTC
TRBJ1-1	NA	TRBV30	NA	CAWSVRGMNTEAFF	TGTGCCTGGAGTGTAAGGGGTATGAACACTGAAGCTTTCTTT
TRBJ2-7	TRBD1	TRBV9	NA	CASSSYEGASYEQYF	TGTGCCAGCAGCTCCTATGAGGGGGCCTCCTACGAGCAGTACTTC
TRBJ1-2	NA	TRBV11-2	NA	CASSLLGGFKFANYGYTF	TGTGCCAGCAGCTTATTGGGCGGGTTTAAGTTTGCTAACTATGGCTACACCTTC
TRBJ2-7	NA	TRBV5-6	once	CASSLTESNEQYF	TGTGCCAGCAGCTTGACAGAGTCGAACGAGCAGTACTTC
TRBJ2-5	NA	TRBV5-6	NA	CASTPGVGGTQYF	TGTGCCAGCACCCCGGGGGTCGGCGGGACCCAGTACTTC
TRBJ1-3	NA	TRBV29-1	NA	CSVEDGAVSGNTIYF	TGCAGCGTTGAAGATGGAGCGGTCTCTGGAAACACCATATATTTT
TRBJ1-2	TRBD1	TRBV5-6	once	CASSFRDRGVGGYTF	TGTGCCAGCAGCTTCCGGGACAGGGGGGTAGGGGGCTACACCTTC
TRBJ1-1	TRBD1	TRBV29-1	once	CSARGQVTEAFF	TGCAGCGCCAGGGGGCAGGTCACTGAAGCTTTCTTT
TRBJ1-3	NA	TRBV15	NA	CATSRDSLSGNTIYF	TGTGCCACCAGCAGGGACAGCCTCTCTGGAAACACCATATATTTT
TRBJ1-6	NA	TRBV11-2	NA	CASSLGSGYNSPLHF	TGTGCCAGCAGCTTAGGATCCGGCTATAATTCACCCCTCCACTTT
TRBJ1-5	TRBD1	TRBV5-8	few	CASSPVGTGPGGPQHF	TGTGCCAGCAGCCCGGTCGGGACAGGACCAGGAGGGCCCCAGCATTTT
TRBJ2-7	TRBD1	TRBV4-2	few	CASTQPDRDTSEQYF	TGTGCCAGCACCCAACCGGACAGGGACACTTCCGAGCAGTACTTC
TRBJ1-1	NA	TRBV20-1	NA	CRTQLNTEAFF	TGCAGAACTCAACTGAACACTGAAGCTTTCTTT
TRBJ1-1	NA	TRBV6-1	NA	CASSTIEAFF	TGTGCCAGCAGTACTATAGAAGCTTTCTTT
TRBJ2-7	TRBD1	TRBV29-1	once	CSVLGTVNYYEQYF	TGCAGCGTGCTTGGGACAGTTAACTACTACGAGCAGTACTTC
TRBJ1-4	TRBD1	TRBV9	NA	CASSHGQVREKLFF	TGTGCCAGCAGCCACGGACAGGTGCGCGAAAAACTGTTTTTT
TRBJ2-7	TRBD1	TRBV30	NA	CAWKDRGPYEQYF	TGTGCCTGGAAGGACAGGGGGCCCTACGAGCAGTACTTC
TRBJ1-5	TRBD1	TRBV4-2	NA	CASSQVQGDQPQHF	TGTGCCAGCAGCCAAGTCCAGGGGGATCAGCCCCAGCATTTT
TRBJ1-5	NA	TRBV28	NA	CASSIQGNQPQHF	TGTGCCAGCAGTATACAGGGCAATCAGCCCCAGCATTTT
TRBJ1-2	NA	TRBV4-2	few	CASSQDQGENYGYTF	TGTGCCAGCAGCCAAGATCAGGGCGAAAACTATGGCTACACCTTC
TRBJ1-2	NA	TRBV18	NA	CASSLSTEVYGYTF	TGTGCCAGCTCACTCTCGACGGAGGTCTATGGCTACACCTTC
TRBJ2-7	TRBD1	TRBV2	NA	CATDPGQGEYEQYF	TGTGCCACAGACCCGGGACAGGGGGAGTACGAGCAGTACTTC